What follows are 26 T cell receptor beta chains derived from one specimen sequenced in a study of graft-versus-host responses after intestinal transplantation. Clones were sequenced by immunoSEQ multiplex PCR, and TCRdb holds only the in-frame ones, with some missing. This sample has around 110,000 clones, with about nine tenths found just once. These receptors lack a known antigen. The input for sequencing was unstimulated CD4+ T cells sorted from spleen or lymph node cells, taken before transplant. These receptors were taken from a human donor who was the organ donor for an intestinal transplant.

The rearrangement links TRBV2 to TRBJ2-5, with D possibly TRBD2 on 6 matching bases. Germline CDR1 and CDR2: SNHLY and FYNNEI. The CDR3 runs to 12 residues. V was pared by 6 bases and J by 6 bases, with 11 bases between. The CDR3 is CASRGGGKTQYF. Here the CDR3 DNA reads TGTGCCAGCAGGGGGGGTGGAAAGACCCAGTACTTC.

The chain has TRBV19 and TRBJ2-3; maybe TRBD1 (6 bases). The germline CDR1 and CDR2 sequences are LNHDA and SQIVND (reference sequence). CDR3 length equals 13 residues. The germline V and J ends were trimmed by 4 bases and 1 base, with 6 bases remaining between them. Here the CDR3 DNA reads TGTGCCAGTAGTACAGGGGGCACAGATACGCAGTATTTT. Its translation is CASSTGGTDTQYF.

The J gene is TRBJ1-5, the V gene TRBV28, with D unresolved. The V gene lost 5 bases and the J gene lost 0 bases, with 14 bases spanning the gap. The CDR3 is 16 amino acids. The V gene's germline CDR1 is MDHEN and CDR2 SYDVKM. CDR3 amino acids: CASSSRRNLSNQPQHF. DNA for the CDR3: TGTGCCAGCAGTAGCCGACGGAACCTTAGCAATCAGCCCCAGCATTTT.

V and J are TRBV6-5 and TRBJ2-5, with no clear D. Germline V gene lookup returns CDR1 MNHEY and CDR2 SVGAGI. V lost 6 bases, J lost 1 base, and 12 bases lay in between. The CDR3 is 14 residues long. CDR3 coding DNA: TGTGCCAGCAGATTAGACTTCCTCCAAGAGACCCAGTACTTC. It translates to CASRLDFLQETQYF.

A note on this clone: The sample holds other DNA sequences that translate to the same CDR3. This chain links TRBV15 with TRBJ2-7, with 9 bases fitting TRBD2. Germline assignment: CDR1 LNHNV and CDR2 YYDKDF (reference sequence). The CDR3 is 14 amino acids. J lost 3 bases, V lost 0 bases, and 0 bases had no gene match. CDR3: CATSRETSGYEQYF. In DNA form, the CDR3 reads TGTGCCACCAGCAGAGAGACTAGCGGCTACGAGCAGTACTTC.

The CDR3: CASNVNGQPVTEAFF. The CDR3 nucleotides read TGTGCCAGTAATGTCAACGGCCAGCCGGTGACTGAAGCTTTCTTT. The chain couples TRBV19 to TRBJ1-1; D remains unclear. V was clipped by 7 bases and J by 5 bases, with 20 bases between them. The V gene's germline CDR1 is LNHDA and CDR2 SQIVND (reference sequence). This CDR3 is 15 amino acids long.

The chain combines TRBV5-1 with TRBJ2-5; a possible D gene is TRBD1 (5 bases). The germline CDR1 and CDR2 sequences are SGHRS and YFSETQ. The V and J ends lost 5 bases and 9 bases respectively, with 14 bases between them. This CDR3 has 12 residues. The CDR3 nucleotides are TGCGCCAGCAGTCCTACAGGTGGTTCCCAGTACTTC. Protein product: CASSPTGGSQYF.

The chain uses TRBV28 and TRBJ2-7; 7 bases fit TRBD1. This CDR3 spans 13 amino acids. Germline assignment: CDR1 MDHEN and CDR2 SYDVKM. The CDR3 loop reads CVTKRQGSYEQYF. CDR3 coding DNA: TGTGTCACGAAAAGACAGGGCTCCTACGAGCAGTACTTC.

The chain has TRBV4-1 and TRBJ2-1, with 9 positions matching TRBD1. Germline lookup yields CDR1 MGHRA and CDR2 YSYEKL. V shed 6 bases and J 4 bases; nucleotides not matched to a gene: 7. The CDR3 contains 15 residues. The CDR3 region has the DNA TGCGCCAGCAGTCTCCGGACAGGGGAATACAATGAGCAGTTCTTC. This encodes CASSLRTGEYNEQFF.

CDR3 in amino acids: CASSSRTLAGGPNEQFF. DNA of the CDR3: TGCGCCAGCAGCTCCCGGACCCTAGCGGGGGGGCCGAATGAGCAGTTCTTC. The J gene is TRBJ2-1, the V gene TRBV5-1; 12 bases are a match to TRBD2. Germline V lookup: CDR1 SGHRS, CDR2 YFSETQ. CDR3 length: 17 residues. J lost 7 bases, V lost 3 bases, and 11 bases had no gene match. The complete variable domain, with remaining parts taken from reference TRBV5-1 and TRBJ2-1, reads KAGVTQTPRYLIKTRGQQVTLSCSPISGHRSVSWYQQTPGQGLQFLFEYFSETQRNKGNFPGRFSGRQFSNSRSEMNVSTLELGDSALYLCASSSRTLAGGPNEQFFGPGTRLTVL.

The J gene is TRBJ1-6, the V gene TRBV19; D gene ambiguous. The CDR3 is made up of 15 amino acids. V gave up 9 bases and J gave up 5 bases, with 17 bases separating them. Germline CDR1 reads LNHDA; CDR2 reads SQIVND (reference sequence). For the CDR3, the DNA is TGTGCCAGCAAAGGCTTGGGGAGGAATAATTCACCCCTCCACTTT. It translates to CASKGLGRNNSPLHF.

The chain has TRBV6-1 and TRBJ2-1; D possibly corresponds to TRBD2 (6 bases). Germline CDR1 MNHNS, CDR2 SASEGT. V was cut by 1 base and J by 3 bases, with 16 bases left in between. This CDR3 has 17 amino acids. The CDR3 region has the DNA TGTGCCAGCAGTGAAGTGGGGGGTAATGGGATCTACAATGAGCAGTTCTTC. It translates to CASSEVGGNGIYNEQFF.

The genes are TRBV19 and TRBJ1-1; 7 nucleotides align to TRBD1. Germline V gene data show CDR1 as LNHDA and CDR2 as SQIVND (reference sequence). The CDR3 spans 13 residues. Germline trimming cut 4 bases from V and 2 bases from J; bases unmatched to any gene: 1. The CDR3 loop reads CASSTGGNTEAFF. The DNA for the CDR3 is TGTGCCAGTAGTACAGGGGGAAACACTGAAGCTTTCTTT. Using reference TRBV19 and TRBJ1-1 for the parts outside the CDR3, the full variable domain is DGGITQSPKYLFRKEGQNVTLSCEQNLNHDAMYWYRQDPGQGLRLIYYSQIVNDFQKGDIAEGYSVSREKKESFPLTVTSAQKNPTAFYLCASSTGGNTEAFFGQGTRLTVV.

The rearrangement joins TRBV10-1 to TRBJ2-1; the match to TRBD2 covers 8 bases. Germline V CDR1 and CDR2: WNHNN, SYGVQD (reference sequence). The J segment lost 2 bases and the V segment lost 4 bases, leaving 4 bases of the junction unmatched. This CDR3 has 15 amino acids. The CDR3 is CASSAGGAPYNEQFF. CDR3 nucleotide sequence: TGCGCCAGCAGTGCCGGGGGGGCCCCCTACAATGAGCAGTTCTTC.

The chain carries TRBV2 and TRBJ2-4, with a weak D call TRBD2 (6 bases). The CDR3 totals 14 residues. Germline lookup yields CDR1 SNHLY and CDR2 FYNNEI. Between the trimmed V and J ends, which lost 4 bases and 4 bases, there was a span of 11 bases. The CDR3: CASSGGEAKNIQYF. CDR3 DNA sequence: TGTGCCAGCAGTGGTGGGGAGGCAAAAAACATTCAGTACTTC.

This clone was counted a single time. The genes are TRBV10-1 and TRBJ2-1, with unresolved D. Germline CDR1 reads WNHNN; CDR2 reads SYGVQD (reference sequence). V shed 2 bases and J shed 6 bases, with 14 bases lying between them. The CDR3 runs 15 residues. CDR3 sequence: CASSELMAGLNEQFF. The CDR3 region has the DNA TGCGCCAGCAGTGAGCTAATGGCCGGGCTCAATGAGCAGTTCTTC.

Only one count was recorded for this clone. The chain recombines TRBV5-1 with TRBJ1-2; 7 bases match TRBD1. This CDR3 contains 15 residues. Trimming removed 2 bases from V and 2 bases from J; junction bases left unmatched: 6. Germline V lookup: CDR1 SGHRS, CDR2 YFSETQ. The CDR3 sequence: CASSFDREGNYGYTF. The CDR3 bases are TGCGCCAGCAGCTTTGACAGGGAGGGAAACTATGGCTACACCTTC.

The V gene is TRBV7-9, the J gene TRBJ1-2; 7 bases agree with TRBD1. This CDR3 comprises 14 residues. V was clipped by 7 bases and J by 8 bases; unmatched bases: 13. Germline CDR1 and CDR2: SEHNR and FQNEAQ (reference sequence). The CDR3 coding sequence is TGTGCCAGCACCTCCGAGACAGGGCCAATGGGCTACACCTTC. Protein product: CASTSETGPMGYTF. Full variable domain (outside the CDR3, taken from reference TRBV7-9 and TRBJ1-2): DTGVSQNPRHKITKRGQNVTFRCDPISEHNRLYWYRQTLGQGPEFLTYFQNEAQLEKSRLLSDRFSAERPKGSFSTLEIQRTEQGDSAMYLCASTSETGPMGYTFGSGTRLTVV.

This clone came up once. The chain uses TRBV2 and TRBJ2-7; the D gene is possibly TRBD1 (6 bases). This CDR3 has 13 amino acids. V lost 5 bases, J lost 2 bases, and 10 bases lay in between. The germline V gene has CDR1 SNHLY and CDR2 FYNNEI. CDR3 sequence reads: CASSNQGTYEQYF. CDR3 DNA: TGTGCCAGCAGTAACCAGGGGACCTACGAGCAGTACTTC.

This clone appeared a single time. The rearrangement links TRBV9 to TRBJ2-3; possibly TRBD2 for D (5 bases). The length of the CDR3 is 15 residues. Germline loops: CDR1 SGDLS, CDR2 YYNGEE. V dropped 3 bases and J dropped 3 bases, with 14 bases sitting between them. CDR3 protein: CASSASSGITDTQYF. Written as DNA, the CDR3 is TGTGCCAGCAGCGCCAGCTCGGGGATTACAGATACGCAGTATTTT.

This rearrangement joins TRBV5-1 to TRBJ1-6; 7 nucleotides line up with TRBD1. CDR1 is SGHRS, CDR2 YFSETQ, per germline. The length of the CDR3 is 14 residues. The ends lost 6 bases at V and 6 bases at J; junction bases unmatched: 6. CDR3 DNA sequence: TGCGCCAGCATGGCTCCAGGGGGTAATTCACCCCTCCACTTT. It specifies CASMAPGGNSPLHF.

This clone was seen a single time. The rearrangement uses TRBV6-5 and TRBJ2-3; no firm D call. The germline V gene has CDR1 MNHEY and CDR2 SVGAGI. The V end lost 3 bases, the J end lost 8 bases, and 6 bases lay between the germline ends. There are 11 residues in the CDR3. The CDR3 is CASSYLGTQYF. In DNA, the CDR3 is TGTGCCAGCAGTTATTTGGGTACGCAGTATTTT.

This chain connects TRBV5-5 to TRBJ2-5; no clear D gene. This CDR3 has 13 amino acids. Trimming stripped 0 bases from V and 3 bases from J, with 6 bases between. Germline V lookup: CDR1 SGHKS, CDR2 YYEKEE (reference sequence). In DNA, the CDR3 is TGTGCCAGCAGCTTGGGACACGAAGAGACCCAGTACTTC. Amino acids: CASSLGHEETQYF.

V is TRBV4-1 and J is TRBJ1-4; 10 bases match TRBD1. V lost 4 bases to trimming and J lost 4 bases; unmatched junction nucleotides: 9. Germline CDR1 MGHRA, CDR2 YSYEKL. This CDR3 is built from 17 residues. The CDR3, as DNA: TGCGCCAGCAGCCCTTATCCCGGACAGGGGGGTAATGAAAAACTGTTTTTT. Amino acid sequence: CASSPYPGQGGNEKLFF.

The rearrangement uses TRBV5-4 and TRBJ2-3; no definite D call. V gave up 3 bases and J gave up 0 bases, with 11 bases separating them. The CDR3 runs to 15 residues. The germline CDR1 and CDR2 sequences are SGHNT and YYREEE (reference sequence). Here the CDR3 DNA reads TGTGCCAGCAGCTCTCCAACTGGGAGCACAGATACGCAGTATTTT. Its protein is CASSSPTGSTDTQYF.

The chain's CDR3 is CASSLDGDGTQYF. The DNA of the CDR3 is TGTGCCAGCAGCTTGGACGGGGATGGGACCCAGTACTTC. The chain is built from TRBV5-6 and TRBJ2-5; TRBD2 might be the D (5 bases). CDR1 and CDR2 from the germline V gene are SGHDT and YYEEEE. V was cut by 0 bases and J by 7 bases, with 10 bases left in between. CDR3 length equals 13 residues.